Each of the 32 T cell receptor beta chains below was sequenced from the same sample in a study of blood T cell repertoires in COVID-19. TCRdb keeps only in-frame clones here, not all; method: immunoSEQ multiplex PCR. The profile shows about 160,000 clones, 85% to 90% of them singletons. Sequences were obtained from PBMCs or T cells enriched from blood (not recorded which). The receptors derive from a woman aged 45-65 years who had recovered from COVID-19.

The CDR3 spells CSARKGEPQHF. Here the CDR3 DNA reads TGCAGTGCTAGAAAGGGGGAGCCCCAGCATTTT. The rearrangement joins TRBV20-1 to TRBJ1-5; D perhaps matches TRBD1 (6 bases). V gave up 2 bases and J gave up 8 bases, with 7 bases separating them. The CDR3 covers 11 residues. Germline V gene lookup returns CDR1 DFQATT and CDR2 SNEGSKA (reference sequence).

The chain combines TRBV25-1 with TRBJ1-6; a possible D gene is TRBD1 (6 bases). Germline values: CDR1 MGHDK, CDR2 SYGVNS. CDR3 length: 16 amino acids. V lost 0 bases and J lost 6, with 12 bases in between. The CDR3 coding sequence is TGTGCCAGCAGTGAATATTCCGGGACACTTAATTCACCCCTCCACTTT. Encoded protein: CASSEYSGTLNSPLHF. The complete variable domain, with remaining parts taken from reference TRBV25-1 and TRBJ1-6, reads EADIYQTPRYLVIGTGKKITLECSQTMGHDKMYWYQQDPGMELHLIHYSYGVNSTEKGDLSSESTVSRIRTEHFPLTLESARPSHTSQYLCASSEYSGTLNSPLHFGNGTRLTVT.

The CDR3 nucleotides read TGTGCCAGCAGCCCGGGACAGGAGACCACAGATACGCAGTATTTT. Its protein is CASSPGQETTDTQYF. The rearrangement joins TRBV9 to TRBJ2-3; 8 bases match TRBD1. CDR1 and CDR2 (germline): SGDLS, YYNGEE. The V segment lost 4 bases and the J segment 2 bases; nucleotides outside the gene matches: 6. The CDR3 is 15 residues long.

The chain couples TRBV10-1 to TRBJ2-3, with 9 bases that match TRBD2. Germline V CDR1 and CDR2: WNHNN, SYGVQD (reference sequence). Trimming cost V 7 bases and J 6 bases; bases outside gene matches: 11. CDR3 size: 15 residues. The CDR3 nucleotides read TGCGCCAGCACGGTGGGCGGGGGGGCGGTGGATACGCAGTATTTT. It encodes CASTVGGGAVDTQYF.

This rearrangement joins TRBV19 to TRBJ2-3, with 7 bases identical to TRBD1. The CDR3 has 14 residues. With V trimmed by 4 bases and J by 11 bases, 12 bases remained unmatched. Germline V gene lookup returns CDR1 LNHDA and CDR2 SQIVND (reference sequence). The CDR3 sequence is CASSTQGDSTLQYF. CDR3 bases: TGTGCCAGTAGTACTCAAGGGGACAGCACGCTGCAGTATTTT.

This rearrangement joins TRBV25-1 to TRBJ1-1, with a tentative D call TRBD1 (6 bases). Germline assignment: CDR1 MGHDK and CDR2 SYGVNS. This CDR3 spans 16 amino acids. Trimming took 4 bases from V and 1 from J, leaving 16 bases between them. CDR3 coding DNA: TGTGCCAGCAGTGGAGGGGGAACCCTTACGAACACTGAAGCTTTCTTT. It translates to CASSGGGTLTNTEAFF.

This clone was observed a single time. This rearrangement joins TRBV6-6 to TRBJ1-6; 9 bases fit TRBD1. This CDR3 has 16 amino acids. Germline V gene lookup returns CDR1 MNHNY and CDR2 SVGAGI (reference sequence). V was clipped by 6 bases and J by 6 bases; unmatched bases: 9. In DNA form, the CDR3 reads TGTGCCAGCAGGGAACCCGGGACAGGGAGTAATTCACCCCTCCACTTT. Its translation is CASREPGTGSNSPLHF.

The chain has TRBV24-1 and TRBJ2-3, with D perhaps matching TRBD2 (6 bases). Germline V gene lookup returns CDR1 KGHDR and CDR2 SFDVKD. The CDR3 is 13 amino acids. V was pared by 9 bases and J by 0 bases, with 9 bases between. The CDR3 region has the DNA TGTGCCACCCGTAGCGGAAGCACAGATACGCAGTATTTT. It specifies CATRSGSTDTQYF.

This clone was detected only once. The gene calls are TRBV21-1 and TRBJ1-5. TRBV21-1 represents a pseudogene. The CDR3 contains 16 residues. The DNA for the CDR3 is TGTGCCAGCAGCAAAGGGGGGGTCGGGGTAGTTCAGCCCCAGCATTTT. It encodes CASSKGGVGVVQPQHF.

The chain links TRBV2 to TRBJ2-1; 9 bases fit TRBD2. The CDR3 runs to 15 residues. Germline CDR1 is SNHLY and CDR2 is FYNNEI. V lost 2 bases to trimming and J lost 7 bases; unmatched junction nucleotides: 6. The CDR3 spells CASSETAGGRNEQFF. CDR3 nucleotides: TGTGCCAGCAGTGAAACCGCGGGGGGGAGAAATGAGCAGTTCTTC.

This chain uses TRBV19 with TRBJ2-5; possibly TRBD1 for D (6 bases). V was clipped by 5 bases and J by 5 bases, with 15 bases between them. This CDR3 comprises 14 residues. CDR1 is LNHDA and CDR2 is SQIVND in the germline V gene (reference sequence). The CDR3 sequence: CASSFTGLRETQYF. The CDR3 DNA sequence: TGTGCCAGTAGTTTCACAGGGTTGCGGGAGACCCAGTACTTC.

CDR3 in DNA: TGCGCCAGCAGCTTGGTACAGCAGAACACTGAAGCTTTCTTT. This encodes CASSLVQQNTEAFF. The rearrangement joins TRBV5-1 to TRBJ1-1, with D unclear. The germline gives CDR1 SGHRS, CDR2 YFSETQ. The CDR3 runs to 14 residues. V was pared by 0 bases and J by 1 base, with 7 bases between.

This clone showed up just once. V is TRBV19 and J is TRBJ2-5; 9 bases align to TRBD2. CDR1 and CDR2 from the germline V gene are LNHDA and SQIVND (reference sequence). The V gene end was trimmed by 4 bases and the J gene end by 4 bases; junction bases not matched to a gene: 10. The CDR3 length is 16 residues. The CDR3 protein is CASSSPSAGGTETQYF. The CDR3 DNA follows: TGTGCCAGTAGTAGCCCCTCAGCGGGGGGAACAGAGACCCAGTACTTC.

V and J are TRBV5-1 and TRBJ1-1, with D perhaps matching TRBD1 (6 bases). Trimming stripped 0 bases from V and 2 bases from J, with 11 bases between. This CDR3 contains 15 residues. Germline CDR1 reads SGHRS; CDR2 reads YFSETQ. As DNA, the CDR3 is TGCGCCAGCAGCTTGGGTGGGGGCCGTAACACTGAAGCTTTCTTT. It codes for CASSLGGGRNTEAFF. The full variable domain, rest sourced from reference TRBV5-1 and TRBJ1-1, is KAGVTQTPRYLIKTRGQQVTLSCSPISGHRSVSWYQQTPGQGLQFLFEYFSETQRNKGNFPGRFSGRQFSNSRSEMNVSTLELGDSALYLCASSLGGGRNTEAFFGQGTRLTVV.

This chain links TRBV5-1 with TRBJ2-2, with D maybe TRBD2 (7 bases). The CDR3 runs to 15 residues. Germline V CDR1 and CDR2: SGHRS, YFSETQ. V lost 2 bases and J 4 bases, leaving 12 bases between the germline ends. CDR3 sequence (DNA): TGCGCCAGCAGCTTCGGGGGGCGAAGCACCGGGGAGCTGTTTTTT. It yields the protein CASSFGGRSTGELFF. Together with reference TRBV5-1 and TRBJ2-2, the CDR3 gives the full variable domain: KAGVTQTPRYLIKTRGQQVTLSCSPISGHRSVSWYQQTPGQGLQFLFEYFSETQRNKGNFPGRFSGRQFSNSRSEMNVSTLELGDSALYLCASSFGGRSTGELFFGEGSRLTVL.

This chain uses TRBV4-3 with TRBJ1-1; D remains unclear. This CDR3 comprises 14 residues. Trimming cost V 0 bases and J 11 bases, with 16 bases left between them. Germline V gene lookup returns CDR1 LGHNA and CDR2 YSLEER. The DNA of the CDR3 is TGCGCCAGCAGCCAAGATTTTTCCGGTATCTTTGCTTTCTTT. Amino acids: CASSQDFSGIFAFF.

This sequence joins TRBV19 and TRBJ1-1; D perhaps matches TRBD1 (6 bases). The germline gives CDR1 LNHDA, CDR2 SQIVND (reference sequence). This CDR3 is built from 15 residues. V gave up 3 bases and J gave up 1 base, with 12 bases separating them. The CDR3 nucleotides read TGTGCCAGTAGTATCGAACAGGGATCGAACACTGAAGCTTTCTTT. It codes for CASSIEQGSNTEAFF.

The V and J genes are TRBV6-2 or TRBV6-3 and TRBJ1-6, with unresolved D. Looked up from germline, CDR1 is MNHEY and CDR2 is SVGEGT. V was clipped by 1 base and J by 7 bases, with 11 bases between them. There are 15 residues in the CDR3. Written as DNA, the CDR3 is TGTGCCAGCAGTTACTATTCGGCCGGGAATTCACCCCTCCACTTT. Translated: CASSYYSAGNSPLHF.

This clone was detected only a few times. The J gene is TRBJ1-1, the V gene TRBV24-1, with D tentatively TRBD1 (6 bases). The germline V gene has CDR1 KGHDR and CDR2 SFDVKD. The CDR3 loop spans 15 amino acids. V was shortened by 7 bases and J by 3 bases, with 17 bases between the two germline ends. This CDR3 is CATRGQGGRDTEAFF. In nucleotides, the CDR3 is TGTGCCACCAGGGGACAAGGAGGGAGGGACACTGAAGCTTTCTTT.

This clone was seen only once. V is TRBV29-1 and J is TRBJ2-3; TRBD1 matches at 9 bases. Germline loops: CDR1 SQVTM, CDR2 ANQGSEA. This CDR3 contains 13 residues. V dropped 8 bases and J dropped 6; count of bases not matched to a gene: 9. The CDR3 is CSSMDRGADTQYF. CDR3 sequence (DNA): TGCAGCTCTATGGACAGGGGAGCGGATACGCAGTATTTT.

The chain carries TRBV6-5 and TRBJ2-1, with D perhaps TRBD2 (5 bases). This CDR3 has 13 residues. Trimming removed 4 bases at V and 5 bases at J, with 9 bases between. Germline V gives CDR1 MNHEY, CDR2 SVGAGI. The CDR3 region is CASSSRGNNEQFF. The CDR3, as DNA: TGTGCCAGCAGTTCTCGAGGGAACAATGAGCAGTTCTTC.

The chain employs TRBV2 and TRBJ1-6; the match to TRBD1 covers 9 bases. CDR3 length: 20 amino acids. The J segment lost 0 bases and the V segment lost 3 bases, leaving 12 bases of the junction unmatched. Germline loops: CDR1 SNHLY, CDR2 FYNNEI. CDR3 nucleotides: TGTGCCAGCAGTGAGGTACAGGGGGCTGGTGTGGGCTCCTATAATTCACCCCTCCACTTT. Amino acid sequence: CASSEVQGAGVGSYNSPLHF.

This chain joins TRBV6-5 and TRBJ1-3; D call uncertain. Germline V gene lookup returns CDR1 MNHEY and CDR2 SVGAGI. V was pared by 6 bases and J by 2 bases, with 14 bases between. CDR3 size: 15 residues. As DNA, the CDR3 is TGTGCCAGCAGCTCACCCCGGGGTCCTGGAAACACCATATATTTT. This codes for CASSSPRGPGNTIYF.

V and J are TRBV29-1 and TRBJ1-2; 8 bases are shared with TRBD1. The CDR3 runs to 12 residues. Germline V CDR1 and CDR2: SQVTM, ANQGSEA. The V gene end was trimmed by 5 bases and the J gene end by 4 bases; junction bases not matched to a gene: 3. CDR3 DNA: TGCAGCGTTACAGGGGGGACCTATGGCTACACCTTC. It encodes CSVTGGTYGYTF.

This clone was detected once. This chain uses TRBV24-1 with TRBJ2-7; the D gene is possibly TRBD1 (6 bases). The V and J ends lost 5 bases and 4 bases respectively, with 23 bases between them. Germline assignment: CDR1 KGHDR and CDR2 SFDVKD. This CDR3 has 17 residues. The CDR3 loop is CATSGPGVGTNGYEQYF. The CDR3 DNA follows: TGTGCCACCAGTGGCCCAGGGGTGGGGACAAACGGATACGAGCAGTACTTC.

The chain combines TRBV27 with TRBJ1-3, with D possibly being TRBD1 (6 bases). Germline lookup yields CDR1 MNHEY and CDR2 SMNVEV (reference sequence). CDR3 length: 14 amino acids. Deletions cut 3 bases from V and 4 bases from J, with 10 bases between. The CDR3 loop reads CASSFSGVGNTIYF. The DNA of the CDR3 is TGTGCCAGCAGTTTTTCAGGGGTCGGAAACACCATATATTTT.

V usage is TRBV27 and J usage is TRBJ1-3; D remains ambiguous. The germline V gene has CDR1 MNHEY and CDR2 SMNVEV (reference sequence). The CDR3 is 13 amino acids. The ends were cut back, 2 bases at V and 4 bases at J, with 6 bases in the middle. The CDR3 is CASSLRYGNTIYF. In nucleotides, the CDR3 is TGTGCCAGCAGTTTACGCTACGGAAACACCATATATTTT.

This sequence joins TRBV5-1 and TRBJ2-3; TRBD2 matches at 7 bases. Unmatched junction bases numbered 6, after V lost 0 bases and J lost 2 bases. The CDR3 loop spans 16 amino acids. Per the germline V gene, CDR1 is SGHRS and CDR2 is YFSETQ. CDR3 in amino acids: CASSLGGSGATDTQYF. The CDR3 DNA reads TGCGCCAGCAGCTTGGGCGGCAGCGGGGCCACAGATACGCAGTATTTT.

The chain links TRBV2 to TRBJ1-3; TRBD1 is a possible D gene (6 bases). The V gene's germline CDR1 is SNHLY and CDR2 FYNNEI. Trimming removed 3 bases at V and 9 bases at J, with 12 bases between. This CDR3 spans 13 amino acids. This CDR3 is CASSDKRGGTIYF. The CDR3 DNA reads as TGTGCCAGCAGTGATAAGAGGGGGGGCACCATATATTTT.

J is TRBJ2-7 and V is TRBV9, with D possibly TRBD1 on 6 matching bases. Germline CDR1 reads SGDLS; CDR2 reads YYNGEE. The CDR3 is 13 residues long. Trimming took 3 bases from V and 6 from J, leaving 13 bases between them. The CDR3 DNA is TGTGCCAGCAGCGCCTTACAGGGTTTCGAGCAGTACTTC. Residues: CASSALQGFEQYF.

The rearrangement uses TRBV4-3 and TRBJ1-2; TRBD1 might be the D (5 bases). This CDR3 is built from 15 residues. V lost 0 bases, J lost 4 bases, and 12 bases lay in between. Per the germline V gene, CDR1 is LGHNA and CDR2 is YSLEER. This CDR3 is CASSQDLRVGYGYTF. The CDR3 bases are TGCGCCAGCAGCCAAGATCTCAGGGTAGGCTATGGCTACACCTTC.

The chain employs TRBV15 and TRBJ1-6; D unresolved. Per the germline V gene, CDR1 is LNHNV and CDR2 is YYDKDF (reference sequence). V shed 3 bases and J shed 8 bases, with 11 bases lying between them. This CDR3 contains 14 residues. The CDR3 spells CATSRPGGDSPLHF. The CDR3, as DNA: TGTGCCACCAGCAGGCCCGGCGGGGATTCACCCCTCCACTTT.